This TCR beta chain originates from a study of blood T cell repertoires in COVID-19. Overall study context: COVID-19 samples from acute and convalescent phases originated in the United States, Italy and Spain. Nucleic acid was either cDNA or gDNA, and it came from T cells, B-cell-depleted T cells, or PBMCs.

CDR1 and CDR2 (germline): LGHDT, YNNKEL (reference sequence). V gave up 5 bases and J gave up 5 bases; unmatched junction bases: 8. The CDR3 length is 15 residues. In the source study's methods: Reference gene primer amplification in the assay estimated nucleated cell counts. Generated by immunoSEQ multiplex PCR, the TCRdb table keeps only in-frame clones and is missing some. That table supplies the V and J calls and clone size; D and trimming were determined from the DNA. The data contain some 93,000 clones, 65% to 90% of them singletons. The clonotype originates from a woman older than 75 with acute or convalescent COVID-19. This chain links TRBV3-1 (or the pseudogene TRBV3-2) with TRBJ1-4; the match to TRBD1 covers 7 bases. The sequenced sample was peripheral blood. The chain's CDR3 is CASSVPGTENEKLFF. As DNA, the CDR3 is TGTGCCAGCAGCGTCCCCGGGACAGAAAATGAAAAACTGTTTTTT.